The T cell receptor beta chain under discussion was sequenced for a study of blood T cell repertoires in COVID-19. Overall study context: The United States, Italy and Spain provided the acute and convalescent COVID-19 samples. Sources were T cells, B-cell-depleted T cells, or PBMCs; the material itself was cDNA or gDNA.

Per the original data handling: By means of reference gene primer amplification, nucleated cell counts were estimated. Method: immunoSEQ multiplex PCR; TCRdb's copy keeps in-frame clones and lacks some. V, J and clone size are taken as reported in that table, and D and trimming were inferred from the DNA itself. Among approximately 11,000 clones listed, about 85% were seen once. The material sequenced was peripheral blood. This clonotype was obtained from a man younger than 45 with active or convalescent COVID-19.

The DNA for the CDR3 is TGTGCCAGCAGCCCTTACGAGCAGTACTTC. Residues: CASSPYEQYF. This chain links TRBV2 with TRBJ2-7; no clear D gene. Trimming removed 6 bases from V and 4 bases from J, with 4 bases in between. The CDR3 runs 10 residues. Germline assignment: CDR1 SNHLY and CDR2 FYNNEI.